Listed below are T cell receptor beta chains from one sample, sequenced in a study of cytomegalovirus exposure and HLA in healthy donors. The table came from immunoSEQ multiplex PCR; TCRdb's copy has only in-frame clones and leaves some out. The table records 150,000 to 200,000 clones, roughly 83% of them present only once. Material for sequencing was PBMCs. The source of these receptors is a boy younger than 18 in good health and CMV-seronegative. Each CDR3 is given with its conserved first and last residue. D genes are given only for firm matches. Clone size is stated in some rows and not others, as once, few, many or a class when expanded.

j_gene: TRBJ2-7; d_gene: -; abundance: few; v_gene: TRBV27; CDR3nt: TGTGCCAGCCGAAGCGGTCAATGGGGCTACGAGCAGTACTTC; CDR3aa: CASRSGQWGYEQYF
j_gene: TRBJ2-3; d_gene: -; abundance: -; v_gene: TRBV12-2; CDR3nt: TGTGCAAGTCGCTTAGCAAGACTAGCGGCCACAGATACGCAGTATTTT; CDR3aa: CASRLARLAATDTQYF
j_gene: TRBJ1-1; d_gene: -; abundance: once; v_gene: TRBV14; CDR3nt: TGTGCCAGCAGCCAAGAGAGACAGAGCACTGAAGCTTTCTTT; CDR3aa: CASSQERQSTEAFF
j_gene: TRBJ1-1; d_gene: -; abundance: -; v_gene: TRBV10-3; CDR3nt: TGTGCCATCTCCGGCGCTGCGGGTATCAACACTGAAGCTTTCTTT; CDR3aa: CAISGAAGINTEAFF
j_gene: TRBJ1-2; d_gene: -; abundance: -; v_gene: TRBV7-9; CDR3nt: TGTGCCAGCAGCTTAAAAGGGGTCGCACTCTATGGCTACACCTTC; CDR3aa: CASSLKGVALYGYTF
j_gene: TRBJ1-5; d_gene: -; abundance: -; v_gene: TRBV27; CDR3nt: TGTGCCAGCAGTTCAGGGCTCAATCAGCCCCAGCATTTT; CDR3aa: CASSSGLNQPQHF
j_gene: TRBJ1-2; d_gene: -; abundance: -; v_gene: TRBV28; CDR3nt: TGTGCCAGCAGTTTACTAGCAGGAGGATATGGCTACACCTTC; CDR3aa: CASSLLAGGYGYTF
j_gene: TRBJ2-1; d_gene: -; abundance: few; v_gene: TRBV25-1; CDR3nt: TGTGCCAGCAGTGACGCTGCTAGGTCATTCGATGGTGAGCAGTTCTTC; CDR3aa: CASSDAARSFDGEQFF
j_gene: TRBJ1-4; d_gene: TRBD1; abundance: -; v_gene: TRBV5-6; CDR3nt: TGTGCCAGCAGTAGGGACAGGGCAGGGACTAATGAAAAACTGTTTTTT; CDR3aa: CASSRDRAGTNEKLFF
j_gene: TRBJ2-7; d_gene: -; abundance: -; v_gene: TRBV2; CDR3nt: TGTGCCAGCAGCTCCCCCCGCCTACCTGACTCCTACGAGCAGTACTTC; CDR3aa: CASSSPRLPDSYEQYF
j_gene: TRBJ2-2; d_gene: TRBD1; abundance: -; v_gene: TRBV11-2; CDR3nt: TGTGCCAGCAGCCAGGGACAGAGACCCGGGGAGCTGTTTTTT; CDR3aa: CASSQGQRPGELFF
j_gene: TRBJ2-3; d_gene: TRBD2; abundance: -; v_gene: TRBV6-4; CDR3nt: TGTGCCAGCAGTCGGAGCGGGGGAAACACAGATACGCAGTATTTT; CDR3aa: CASSRSGGNTDTQYF
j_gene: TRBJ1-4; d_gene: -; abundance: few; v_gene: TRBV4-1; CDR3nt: TGCGCCAGCAGCCAAGTGGGCCGGATTAATGAAAAACTGTTTTTT; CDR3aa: CASSQVGRINEKLFF
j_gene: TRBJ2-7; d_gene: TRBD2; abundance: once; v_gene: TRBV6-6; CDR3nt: TGTGCCAGCAGCCCAAGCGGGACCTCCTACGAGCAGTACTTC; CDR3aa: CASSPSGTSYEQYF
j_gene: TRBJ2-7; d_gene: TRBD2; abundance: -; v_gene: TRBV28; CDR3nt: TGTGCCAGCAGTTGGACTAGCGGACCAACCTACGAGCAGTACTTC; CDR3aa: CASSWTSGPTYEQYF
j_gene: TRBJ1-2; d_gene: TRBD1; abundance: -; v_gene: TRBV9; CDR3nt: TGTGCCAGCACCTTTAAAGGAGGACAGGGTAACAGTGGCTACACCTTC; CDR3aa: CASTFKGGQGNSGYTF
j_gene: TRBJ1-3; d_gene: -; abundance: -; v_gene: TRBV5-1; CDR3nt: TGCGCCAGCAGCTTGGATGTCAGTGGAAACACCATATATTTT; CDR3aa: CASSLDVSGNTIYF
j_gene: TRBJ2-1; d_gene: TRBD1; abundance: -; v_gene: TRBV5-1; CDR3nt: TGCGCCAGCAGCTTTTACCCAGGGGGTAGCTCCTACAATGAGCAGTTCTTC; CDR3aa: CASSFYPGGSSYNEQFF
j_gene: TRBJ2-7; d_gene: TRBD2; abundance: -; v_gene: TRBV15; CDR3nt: TGTGCCATCGGGACTAGCGGCTTCTCCTACGAGCAGTACTTC; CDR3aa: CAIGTSGFSYEQYF
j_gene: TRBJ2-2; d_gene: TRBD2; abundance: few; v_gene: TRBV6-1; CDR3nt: TGTGCCAGCAGTACTAGCGTGGACACCGGGGAGCTGTTTTTT; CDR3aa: CASSTSVDTGELFF
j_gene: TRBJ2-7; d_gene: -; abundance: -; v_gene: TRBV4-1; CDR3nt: TGCGCCAGCAGCCAAGAACGGACATACTACGAGCAGTACTTC; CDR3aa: CASSQERTYYEQYF
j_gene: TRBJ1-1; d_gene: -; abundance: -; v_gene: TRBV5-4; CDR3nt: TGTGCCAGCAGCTTCCGTGGGTATGGGGGCTCGGGCACTGAAGCTTTCTTT; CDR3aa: CASSFRGYGGSGTEAFF
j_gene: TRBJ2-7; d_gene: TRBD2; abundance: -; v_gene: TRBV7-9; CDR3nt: TGTGCCAGCAGCTTACGGTCTAGCGGGAGCTACGAGCAGTACTTC; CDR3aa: CASSLRSSGSYEQYF
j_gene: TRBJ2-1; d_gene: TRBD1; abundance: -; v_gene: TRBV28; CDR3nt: TGTGCCAGCAGTTTCCCCCGACAGGGATCCTACAATGAGCAGTTCTTC; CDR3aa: CASSFPRQGSYNEQFF
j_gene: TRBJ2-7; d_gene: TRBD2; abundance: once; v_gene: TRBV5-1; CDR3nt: TGCGCCAGCAGCCCCACGGGGGGGGGCTACGAGCAGTACTTC; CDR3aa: CASSPTGGGYEQYF
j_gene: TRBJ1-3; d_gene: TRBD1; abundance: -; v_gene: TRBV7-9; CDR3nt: TGTGCCAGCAGCTTAACGACAGGGGGCAACTCTGGAAACACCATATATTTT; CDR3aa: CASSLTTGGNSGNTIYF
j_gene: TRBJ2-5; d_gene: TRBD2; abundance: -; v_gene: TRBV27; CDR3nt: TGTGCCAGCAGTTATCTTAAGGGAATACTAGCGGGAGAGACCCAGTACTTC; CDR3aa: CASSYLKGILAGETQYF
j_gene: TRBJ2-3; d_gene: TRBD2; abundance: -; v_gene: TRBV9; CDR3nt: TGTGCCAGCAGCGTAGCGGGGGGGCACAGCACAGATACGCAGTATTTT; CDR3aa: CASSVAGGHSTDTQYF
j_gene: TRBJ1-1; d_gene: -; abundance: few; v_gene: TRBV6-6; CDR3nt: TGTGCCAGCAGTACAGGGAACACTGAAGCTTTCTTT; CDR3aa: CASSTGNTEAFF
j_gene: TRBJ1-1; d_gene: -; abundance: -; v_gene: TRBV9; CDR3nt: TGTGCCAGCAGCGTTTCAGGGCTGACTGAAGCTTTCTTT; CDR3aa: CASSVSGLTEAFF
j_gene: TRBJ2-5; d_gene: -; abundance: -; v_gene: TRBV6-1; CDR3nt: TGTGCCAGCAGCGAGGGGGTTACGGAGCAGTACTTC; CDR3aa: CASSEGVTEQYF
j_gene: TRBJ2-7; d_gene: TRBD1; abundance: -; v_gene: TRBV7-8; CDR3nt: TGTGCCAGCAGCTTAGCACGGGACAGGGGGTCCCGCGAGCAGTACTTC; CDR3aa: CASSLARDRGSREQYF
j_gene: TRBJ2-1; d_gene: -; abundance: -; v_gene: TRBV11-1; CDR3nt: TGTGCCAGCAGCTCAAAGTTTAGCAGGGGCTATGAGCAGTTCTTC; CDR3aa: CASSSKFSRGYEQFF
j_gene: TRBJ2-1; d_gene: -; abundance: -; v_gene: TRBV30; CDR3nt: TGTGCCTGGAGTGTCGCTGGGGGCTTCACAACCTACAATGAGCAGTTCTTC; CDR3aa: CAWSVAGGFTTYNEQFF
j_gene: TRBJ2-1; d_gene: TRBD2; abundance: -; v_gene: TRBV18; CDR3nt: TGTGCCAGCTCACCGCTAGCGGGACAAACCTACAATGAGCAGTTCTTC; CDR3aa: CASSPLAGQTYNEQFF
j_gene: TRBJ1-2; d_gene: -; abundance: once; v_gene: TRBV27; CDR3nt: TGTGCCAGCAGTTCCTCCAGCGCAGGGATCTACTATGGCTACACCTTC; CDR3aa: CASSSSSAGIYYGYTF
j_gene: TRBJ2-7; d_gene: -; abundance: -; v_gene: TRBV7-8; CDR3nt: TGTGCCAGCAGCGGGGCCGCCTACGAGCAGTACTTC; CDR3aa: CASSGAAYEQYF
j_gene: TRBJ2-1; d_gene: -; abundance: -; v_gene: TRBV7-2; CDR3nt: TGTGCCAGCAGCTTAGTGGGGCCGTACAATGAGCAGTTCTTC; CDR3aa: CASSLVGPYNEQFF
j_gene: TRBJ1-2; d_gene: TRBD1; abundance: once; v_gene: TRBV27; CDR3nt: TGTGCCAGCAGTTTATCTACAGGGGTAGGTGGCTACACCTTC; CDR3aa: CASSLSTGVGGYTF
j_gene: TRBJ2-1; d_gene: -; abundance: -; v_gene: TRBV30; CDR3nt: TGTGCCTGGAGTCATCTGACACTTTACAATGAGCAGTTCTTC; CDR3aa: CAWSHLTLYNEQFF
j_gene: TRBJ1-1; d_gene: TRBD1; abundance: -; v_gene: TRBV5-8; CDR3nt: TGTGCCAGCAGCTTGGTGGGACAGGGGTCTGAAGCTTTCTTT; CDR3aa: CASSLVGQGSEAFF
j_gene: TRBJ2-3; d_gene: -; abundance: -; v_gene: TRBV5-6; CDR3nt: TGTGCCAGCAGCCCGGTGGGCAGGGAATCCACAGATACGCAGTATTTT; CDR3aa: CASSPVGRESTDTQYF
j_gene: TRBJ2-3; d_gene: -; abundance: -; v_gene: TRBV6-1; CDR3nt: TGTGCCAGCTGTGGGGCAGGAACAGATACGCAGTATTTT; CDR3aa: CASCGAGTDTQYF
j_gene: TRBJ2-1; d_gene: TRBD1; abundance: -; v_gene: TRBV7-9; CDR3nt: TGTGCCAGCAGCCTAGGACAGGGGGCTGGGAATGAGCAGTTCTTC; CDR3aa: CASSLGQGAGNEQFF
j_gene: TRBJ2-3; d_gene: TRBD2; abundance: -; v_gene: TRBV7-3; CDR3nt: TGTGCCAGCAGCTTCCCTGGCGGGGGGTTGAGAGATACGCAGTATTTT; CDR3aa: CASSFPGGGLRDTQYF
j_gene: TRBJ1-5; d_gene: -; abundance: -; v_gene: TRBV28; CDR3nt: TGTGCCAGCAGTTTACTTCTCGGGCAGGGTCAGCCCCAGCATTTT; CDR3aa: CASSLLLGQGQPQHF
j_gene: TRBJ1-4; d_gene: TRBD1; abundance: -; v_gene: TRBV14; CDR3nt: TGTGCCAGCAGCGTTTGGACAGGAGGAAATGAAAAACTGTTTTTT; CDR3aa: CASSVWTGGNEKLFF
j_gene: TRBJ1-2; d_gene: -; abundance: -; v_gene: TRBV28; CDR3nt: TGTGCCAGCAGTCCCACAGACAACTATGGCTACACCTTC; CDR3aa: CASSPTDNYGYTF
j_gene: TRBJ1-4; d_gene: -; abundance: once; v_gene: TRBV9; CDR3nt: TGTGCCAGCAGCTCCGAAGTACCTGGAGAGGGATGGTCTAATGAAAAACTGTTTTTT; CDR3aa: CASSSEVPGEGWSNEKLFF
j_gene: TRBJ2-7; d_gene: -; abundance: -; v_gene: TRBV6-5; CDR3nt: TGTGCCAGCAGAAAAAGACAGGTAACGGGCGAGCAGTACTTC; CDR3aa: CASRKRQVTGEQYF
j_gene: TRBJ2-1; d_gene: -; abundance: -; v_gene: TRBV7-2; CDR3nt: TGTGCCGGCAGCCCGGGGGAAATATGGCCCAATGAGCAGTTCTTC; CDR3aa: CAGSPGEIWPNEQFF